What follows are 19 T cell receptor beta chains derived from one specimen sequenced in a study of shared clonotypes between healthy human individuals (dated by TCRdb to 2018 to 2020). The library was made by the immunoSEQ multiplex PCR assay. TCRdb took over this immuneACCESS table, retaining in-frame rearrangements with V and J assigned. Such tables are incomplete; in checked studies, under half of the missing clones stem from an unresolved V gene, and the remainder is unexplained. Present in this sample are roughly 480,000 clones, roughly 85% of which were seen just once. Roughly 12% of the sample comes from the top ten. Sequencing was done on a sample of PBMCs. The receptors derive from a woman aged 40 to 55 in good health. Some clones in this sample may be carry-over from other donors' samples.

This clone was detected only once. The V call is TRBV5-5, the J call TRBJ2-7, with D possibly TRBD1 on 5 matching bases. The CDR3 runs to 12 residues. Germline assignment: CDR1 SGHKS and CDR2 YYEKEE (reference sequence). V lost 4 bases and J 6 bases, leaving 11 bases between the germline ends. The CDR3 sequence: CASSMGGAEQYF. CDR3 coding DNA: TGTGCCAGCAGCATGGGTGGGGCCGAGCAGTACTTC. Full variable domain (outside the CDR3, taken from reference TRBV5-5 and TRBJ2-7): DAGVTQSPTHLIKTRGQQVTLRCSPISGHKSVSWYQQVLGQGPQFIFQYYEKEERGRGNFPDRFSARQFPNYSSELNVNALLLGDSALYLCASSMGGAEQYFGPGTRLTVT.

A note on this clone: At one end the junction does not follow the germline gene, possibly because of a read error. Other DNA sequences in this specimen translate into the identical CDR3. The V and J genes are TRBV14 and TRBJ2-7, with D unclear. CDR3 length equals 11 residues. Per germline, CDR1 SGHDN and CDR2 FVKESK. The CDR3 nucleotides are TGTGCAAGCAGCCAAGTTTACGAGCAGTACTTC. This encodes CASSQVYEQYF.

About this clone itself: Other nucleotide sequences in the sample specify the same CDR3. The V call is TRBV9, the J call TRBJ2-1; D remains ambiguous. The CDR3 has 14 amino acids. Germline lookup yields CDR1 SGDLS and CDR2 YYNGEE. The germline V and J ends were trimmed by 0 bases and 1 base, with 5 bases remaining between them. For the CDR3, the DNA is TGTGCCAGCAGCGTAGCGGGTTCCTACAATGAGCAGTTCTTC. This translates into CASSVAGSYNEQFF.

This clone turned up a few times. V gene TRBV19 combines with J gene TRBJ2-3, with D maybe TRBD1 (5 bases). The V end lost 8 bases, the J end lost 8 bases, and 14 bases lay between the germline ends. In germline, CDR1 is LNHDA, CDR2 SQIVND (reference sequence). The CDR3 totals 12 residues. The chain's CDR3 is CASGPPRATQYF. CDR3 DNA: TGTGCCAGTGGACCCCCCAGGGCTACGCAGTATTTT.

In its sample, this clone was seen a few times. V usage is TRBV2 and J usage is TRBJ2-3, with a weak D call TRBD1 (6 bases). Trimming pared 3 bases from V and 0 bases from J, leaving 13 bases between. The CDR3 length is 16 residues. Germline V gene sequence: CDR1 SNHLY, CDR2 FYNNEI. CDR3: CASSEQGRTSTDTQYF. In DNA, the CDR3 is TGTGCCAGCAGTGAGCAGGGGCGCACTAGCACAGATACGCAGTATTTT.

The rearrangement uses TRBV6-5 and TRBJ2-3; D unresolved. CDR3 length equals 14 residues. V lost 4 bases and J lost 5, with 13 bases in between. Germline V gene sequence: CDR1 MNHEY, CDR2 SVGAGI. CDR3 amino acids: CASSSSPLRDTQYF. The CDR3 DNA follows: TGTGCCAGCAGTTCCTCACCCCTGCGAGATACGCAGTATTTT.

The gene calls are TRBV9 and TRBJ2-1; TRBD2 aligns across 7 bases. Per germline, CDR1 SGDLS and CDR2 YYNGEE. The CDR3 consists of 15 residues. V was pared by 3 bases and J by 3 bases, with 6 bases of the junction left unmatched. CDR3 coding DNA: TGTGCCAGCAGCGGCCGGGACTACGACTACAATGAGCAGTTCTTC. It codes for CASSGRDYDYNEQFF.

The chain uses TRBV7-9 and TRBJ1-2; D is possibly TRBD1 (5 bases). CDR3 length equals 13 residues. Germline V gives CDR1 SEHNR, CDR2 FQNEAQ (reference sequence). V shed 3 bases and J shed 6 bases, with 11 bases lying between them. The CDR3 DNA sequence: TGTGCCAGCAGCTTTATAAGGGGCGATGGCTACACCTTC. Its translation is CASSFIRGDGYTF.

The CDR3 nucleotides read TGTGCCAGCACTGACAGGGGGATCAACAATCAGCCCCAGCATTTT. It is translated as CASTDRGINNQPQHF. This chain links TRBV2 with TRBJ1-5; TRBD1 matches 9 bases. The CDR3 runs 15 residues. V shed 7 bases and J 3 bases; nucleotides not matched to a gene: 7. Germline CDR1 SNHLY, CDR2 FYNNEI.

The chain combines TRBV6-1 with TRBJ1-5; no clear D gene. The CDR3 covers 13 residues. V shed 7 bases and J shed 5 bases, with 12 bases lying between them. Per the germline V gene, CDR1 is MNHNS and CDR2 is SASEGT. The CDR3: CASKMEGDQPQHF. The DNA of the CDR3 is TGTGCCAGCAAGATGGAGGGCGATCAGCCCCAGCATTTT.

The chain links TRBV2 to TRBJ1-3; 9 bases fit TRBD1. Germline V gene sequence: CDR1 SNHLY, CDR2 FYNNEI. The V gene end was trimmed by 6 bases and the J gene end by 4 bases; junction bases not matched to a gene: 10. The CDR3 loop spans 16 amino acids. CDR3 in amino acids: CASSYTGQGQGNTIYF. CDR3 nucleotides: TGTGCCAGCAGCTATACAGGACAGGGGCAAGGAAACACCATATATTTT.

The rearrangement joins TRBV5-6 to TRBJ2-1; 13 nucleotides agree with TRBD2. The V segment lost 4 bases and the J segment 7 bases; nucleotides outside the gene matches: 5. The CDR3 length is 15 residues. Germline V gene lookup returns CDR1 SGHDT and CDR2 YYEEEE. The CDR3 bases are TGTGCCAGCAGCCGGACTAGCGGGAGTCGTAATGAGCAGTTCTTC. It translates to CASSRTSGSRNEQFF.

This clone turned up a few times. CDR3 DNA sequence: TGTGCCAGCAGTCCGGGACAGGACTACGAGCAGTACTTC. This sequence encodes CASSPGQDYEQYF. This chain links TRBV28 with TRBJ2-7, with 8 bases fitting TRBD1. Germline V CDR1 and CDR2: MDHEN, SYDVKM. Trimming removed 5 bases from V and 3 bases from J; junction bases left unmatched: 3. This CDR3 is built from 13 residues.

The rearrangement links TRBV5-6 to TRBJ2-7; 8 bases line up with TRBD1. J gave up 7 bases and V 3 bases, and 15 bases lay outside the gene matches. CDR1 is SGHDT and CDR2 is YYEEEE in the germline V gene. The CDR3 contains 16 residues. CDR3 sequence (DNA): TGTGCCAGCAGCTGGTCGGACAGGGCCCTCGCGGGAGAGCAGTACTTC. It codes for CASSWSDRALAGEQYF.

This clone has at least ten counts. The chain links TRBV4-2 to TRBJ2-2; weak D call: TRBD2 (7 bases). V lost 5 bases and J 6 bases, leaving 13 bases between the germline ends. Germline V gene lookup returns CDR1 LGHNA and CDR2 YNFKEQ. The CDR3 extends over 14 amino acids. The CDR3, as DNA: TGTGCCAGCAGCGGGGGGGGCGTAGCCGGGGAGCTGTTTTTT. Protein product: CASSGGGVAGELFF.

Only a few counts were recorded for this clone. V and J are TRBV15 and TRBJ2-7, with 9 bases matching TRBD2. Germline V gene sequence: CDR1 LNHNV, CDR2 YYDKDF (reference sequence). This CDR3 has 16 residues. V lost 1 base and J lost 5; bases outside the gene matches: 9. This CDR3 is CATSRGSAGGPHEQYF. CDR3 in DNA: TGTGCCACCAGCAGAGGGTCGGCGGGAGGGCCACACGAGCAGTACTTC.

Only one count was recorded for this clone. V usage is TRBV5-4 and J usage is TRBJ2-7, with 7 bases matching TRBD2. This CDR3 is 14 amino acids long. In germline, CDR1 is SGHNT, CDR2 YYREEE (reference sequence). V dropped 4 bases and J dropped 3; count of bases not matched to a gene: 7. This CDR3 is CASSGDSGNYEQYF. For the CDR3, the DNA is TGTGCCAGCAGCGGAGACAGCGGGAACTACGAGCAGTACTTC.

CDR3: CASSTRLAGGPGNEQFF. The CDR3 DNA reads as TGTGCCAGCAGCACTCGACTAGCGGGAGGGCCGGGGAATGAGCAGTTCTTC. The chain employs TRBV11-2 and TRBJ2-1; 14 nucleotides line up with TRBD2. The CDR3 totals 17 residues. The V gene's germline CDR1 is SGHAT and CDR2 FQNNGV. J was trimmed by 7 bases and V by 5 bases; bases with no gene match: 10.

The chain recombines TRBV6-5 with TRBJ2-2; 7 bases fit TRBD1. Looked up from germline, CDR1 is MNHEY and CDR2 is SVGAGI. This CDR3 is built from 15 residues. Trimming at V came to 5 bases and at J to 0 bases, leaving 3 bases not matched to a gene. CDR3 bases: TGTGCCAGCAGTCCCGGGACAGCGAACACCGGGGAGCTGTTTTTT. The encoded protein is CASSPGTANTGELFF.